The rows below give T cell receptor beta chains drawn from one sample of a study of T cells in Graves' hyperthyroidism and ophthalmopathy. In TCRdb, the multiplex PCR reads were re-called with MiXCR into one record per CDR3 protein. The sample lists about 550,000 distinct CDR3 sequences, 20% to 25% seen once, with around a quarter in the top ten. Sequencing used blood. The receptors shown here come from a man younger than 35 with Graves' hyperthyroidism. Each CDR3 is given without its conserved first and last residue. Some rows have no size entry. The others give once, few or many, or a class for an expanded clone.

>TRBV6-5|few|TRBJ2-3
ASSYSFDRTDTQY
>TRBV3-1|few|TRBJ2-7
ASSQEWGGLSYEQY
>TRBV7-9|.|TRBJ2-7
ASSDGNRDEQY
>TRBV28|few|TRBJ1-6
ASSPPGRGANSPLH
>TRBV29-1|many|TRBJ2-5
SVVLRETQY
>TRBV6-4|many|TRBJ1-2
ASSHRGLVYGYT
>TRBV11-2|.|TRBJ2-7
ASSPHMGLAYEEY
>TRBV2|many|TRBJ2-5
ASIASGGAETQY
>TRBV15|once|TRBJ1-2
ATSRAQTGYGYT
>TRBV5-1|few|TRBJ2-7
ASSLGTGGAGYEQY
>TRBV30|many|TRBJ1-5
AWAGGSNQPQH
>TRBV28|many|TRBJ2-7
ASSSHRGRNEQY
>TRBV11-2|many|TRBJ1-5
ASSGTGTQPQH
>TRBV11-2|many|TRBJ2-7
ASSLLSGEYEQY
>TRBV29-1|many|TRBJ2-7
SVVLHEQY
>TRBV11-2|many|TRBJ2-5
ASSLRRGGLTETQY
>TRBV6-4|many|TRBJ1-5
ASSPSLTGVRNQPQH
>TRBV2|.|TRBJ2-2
ASRTLGLAGGSGELF
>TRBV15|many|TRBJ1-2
ATSRDQGLNYGYT
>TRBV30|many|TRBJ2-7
AWRPTRVGQGVYEQY
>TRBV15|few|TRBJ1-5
ATSRARTGNNQPQH
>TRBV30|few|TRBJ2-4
AWNYGTGLVSIKY
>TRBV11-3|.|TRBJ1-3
ASSSPTGAGNTIY
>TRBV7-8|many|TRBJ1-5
ASSPDRDSNQPQH
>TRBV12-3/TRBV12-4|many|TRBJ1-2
ASSCGCTNYGYT
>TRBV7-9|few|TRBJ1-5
ASGDSLHQPQH
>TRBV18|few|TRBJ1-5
ASSSRQGFNQPQH
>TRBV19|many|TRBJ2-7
ASQDVGYEQY
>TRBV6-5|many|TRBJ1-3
ASNSGQFFSGNTIY
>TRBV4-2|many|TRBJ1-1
ASSQDPVTRADTEAF
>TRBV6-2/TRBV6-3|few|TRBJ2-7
ASKNLGGGYEQY
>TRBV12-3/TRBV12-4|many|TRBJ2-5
ASSLGGGAGTQY
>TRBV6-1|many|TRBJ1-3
ASSAFAGIGNTIY
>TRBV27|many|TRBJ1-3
ASSLSGGPGNTIY
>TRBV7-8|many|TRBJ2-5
ASSLAGGTGARTQY
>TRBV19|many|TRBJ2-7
ASSMGPSYEQY
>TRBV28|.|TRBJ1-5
ASSTPQGVGNQPQH
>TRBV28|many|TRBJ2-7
ASSDSGGAYEQY
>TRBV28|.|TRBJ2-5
ASSYSGVPETQY
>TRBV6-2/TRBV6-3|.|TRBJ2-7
ASRIETDYEQY
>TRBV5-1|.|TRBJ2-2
ASRRRGDTGELF
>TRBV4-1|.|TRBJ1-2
ASSQETPAHGYT
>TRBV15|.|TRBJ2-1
ATSVQSGGAGEQF
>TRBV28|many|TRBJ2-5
ASSSLHRDRDLQETQY
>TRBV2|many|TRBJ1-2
ASSERTGEGYGYT
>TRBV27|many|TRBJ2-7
ASSFSGASNEQY
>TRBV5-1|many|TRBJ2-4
ASSLITFGQSISPGGNIQY
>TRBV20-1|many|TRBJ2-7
SARDQQGAYEQY
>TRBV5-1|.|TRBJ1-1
ASSLGRGARFTEAF
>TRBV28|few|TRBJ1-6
ASSSDRLQSPLH